Listed below are T cell receptor beta chains from one sample, sequenced in a study of HIV-infected patients and healthy controls. MiXCR, run by TCRdb on the 5' RACE reads, gives a single entry per CDR3 protein. The data hold about 70,000 distinct CDR3 sequences, with around 17% observed a single time. Sequencing input: CD4+ T cells from blood. These receptor sequences come from a human donor in good health. CDR3s include the opening cysteine and the closing phenylalanine or tryptophan. The D gene is left open where the match is weak. Clone sizes are given selectively: once, few, many, or a class where the clone is expanded.

V: TRBV3-1; D: TRBD2; J: TRBJ2-7; size: many; CDR3: CASAREKSGSWSYEQYF; DNA: TGTGCCAGCGCAAGGGAGAAGAGCGGGAGTTGGTCCTACGAGCAGTACTTC
V: TRBV6-6; D: .; J: TRBJ1-2; size: .; CDR3: CASSYKGQEYGYTF; DNA: TGTGCCAGCAGTTACAAGGGCCAGGAGTATGGCTACACCTTC
V: TRBV5-1; D: .; J: TRBJ1-6; size: .; CDR3: CASSLDWISPLHF; DNA: TGCGCCAGCAGCTTGGACTGGATCTCACCCCTCCACTTT
V: TRBV7-3; D: .; J: TRBJ1-1; size: .; CDR3: CASSPPGENTEAFF; DNA: TGTGCCAGCAGCCCCCCGGGGGAGAACACTGAAGCTTTCTTT
V: TRBV12-3/TRBV12-4; D: .; J: TRBJ2-2; size: many; CDR3: CASSSLRRGTGTGELFF; DNA: TGTGCCAGCAGTTCTTTACGGAGGGGGACTGGCACCGGGGAGCTGTTTTTT
V: TRBV6-5; D: TRBD1; J: TRBJ1-2; size: .; CDR3: CASSQQGAAGYTF; DNA: TGTGCCAGCAGTCAACAGGGGGCGGCCGGCTACACCTTC
V: TRBV25-1; D: .; J: TRBJ1-6; size: .; CDR3: CASSRSSYNSPLHF; DNA: TGTGCCAGCAGTAGAAGCTCCTATAATTCACCCCTCCACTTT
V: TRBV28; D: .; J: TRBJ1-2; size: .; CDR3: CASSSRTLISDGYTF; DNA: TGTGCCAGCAGTTCGCGGACACTGATCTCCGATGGCTACACCTTC
V: TRBV7-8; D: TRBD2; J: TRBJ2-5; size: few; CDR3: CASSFGRSQELWETQYF; DNA: TGTGCCAGCAGCTTCGGGAGGTCACAGGAGCTATGGGAGACCCAGTACTTC
V: TRBV12-3/TRBV12-4; D: .; J: TRBJ2-7; size: .; CDR3: CASSFDGTPYEQYF; DNA: TGTGCCAGCAGTTTTGACGGAACGCCCTACGAGCAGTACTTC
V: TRBV27; D: .; J: TRBJ1-1; size: .; CDR3: CASKDPPNTEAFF; DNA: TGTGCCAGCAAGGATCCGCCGAACACTGAAGCTTTCTTT